The 2 T cell receptor beta chains listed next were all sequenced from one sample in a study of Ad26.COV2.S vaccination and SARS-CoV-2 variants. Treatment noted: around 19 received Ad26.COV2.S at low or high dose, single or two shots; about 5 received placebo; per-sample allocation not given. It was on day 63 after the first vaccine or placebo injection that samples were taken. Only in-frame clones appear in the TCRdb table, and some are missing; sequencing was by immunoSEQ multiplex PCR. The sample has about 320,000 clones, about 86% seen once. Sequenced material: peripheral blood, taken in a trial of Ad26.COV2.S vaccine versus placebo. The source is a person aged 18-65 years who received the Ad26.COV2.S COVID-19 vaccine or a placebo.

The CDR3 DNA is TGTGCCAGCAGCTCCCCCCGGCGGGGGACGGGTGAGCAGTTCTTC. Protein product: CASSSPRRGTGEQFF. The chain combines TRBV5-8 with TRBJ2-1; 7 bases match TRBD2. Germline V CDR1 and CDR2: SGHTS, YDEGEE. CDR3 length equals 15 residues. Unmatched junction bases numbered 12, after V lost 3 bases and J lost 9 bases. The variable domain in full, completed from reference TRBV5-8 and TRBJ2-1, reads EAGVTQSPTHLIKTRGQQATLRCSPISGHTSVYWYQQALGLGLQFLLWYDEGEERNRGNFPPRFSGRQFPNYSSELNVNALELEDSALYLCASSSPRRGTGEQFFGPGTRLTVL.

This chain links TRBV4-3 with TRBJ1-2, with D uncertain. The CDR3 sequence is 14 residues long. V was shortened by 0 bases and J by 4 bases, with 9 bases between the two germline ends. CDR1 is LGHNA and CDR2 is YSLEER in the germline V gene. This CDR3 reads CASSQETGRYGYTF. The DNA of the CDR3 is TGCGCCAGCAGCCAAGAGACCGGACGCTATGGCTACACCTTC.